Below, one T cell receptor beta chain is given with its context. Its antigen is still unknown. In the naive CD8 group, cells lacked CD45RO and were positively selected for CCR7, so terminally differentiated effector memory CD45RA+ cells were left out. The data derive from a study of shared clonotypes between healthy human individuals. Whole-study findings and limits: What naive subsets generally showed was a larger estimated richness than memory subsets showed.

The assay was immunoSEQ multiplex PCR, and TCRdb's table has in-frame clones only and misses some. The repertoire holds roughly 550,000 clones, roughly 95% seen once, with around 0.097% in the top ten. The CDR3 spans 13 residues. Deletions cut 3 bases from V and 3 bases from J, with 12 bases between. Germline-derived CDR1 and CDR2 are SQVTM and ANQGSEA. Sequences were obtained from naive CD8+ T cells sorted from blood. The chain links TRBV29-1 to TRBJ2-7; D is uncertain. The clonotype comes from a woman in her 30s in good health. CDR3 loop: CSVEYVWSYEQYF. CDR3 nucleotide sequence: TGCAGCGTTGAGTACGTATGGAGCTACGAGCAGTACTTC.